This T cell receptor (beta chain) was observed in a study of T-cell memory formation after mild COVID-19. This clonotype came up many times. V lost 1 base and J lost 11, with 18 bases in between. CDR1 is SGHTA, CDR2 FQGNSA, per germline. The CDR3 extends over 15 amino acids. TCRdb re-derived calls from the 5' RACE reads in MiXCR, one entry per CDR3 protein. Of roughly 450,000 distinct CDR3 sequences in the sample, under 20% were seen once. The sequenced sample consisted of PBMCs or a T cell subset sorted from them (not recorded which). This TCR came from a man younger than 35 who had mild COVID-19 (a few samples of this study predate the infection). Cell type and time point are not known. The chain couples TRBV7-2 to TRBJ1-5; the D gene is possibly TRBD1 (5 bases). This chain's CDR3 is CASSLVAQAKWAQHF. For the CDR3, the DNA is TGTGCCAGCAGCTTAGTAGCACAGGCAAAATGGGCCCAGCATTTT.